This paragraph reports one TCR beta chain. Antigen specificity is unknown. In germline, CDR1 is SNHLY, CDR2 FYNNEI. The CDR3 has 15 residues. V lost 6 bases and J lost 11, with 23 bases in between. Then a second PCR, running about 6 to 12 cycles, was carried out with a sample-barcoded 5' primer and a J-beta primer mix. Samples each returned at least 3 million CDR3-containing paired-end reads. TCRdb fed the 5' RACE reads into MiXCR, producing one record per CDR3 protein. This table has about 1,000,000 distinct CDR3 sequences, 35% to 50% appearing once. The data belong to a study of blood T cells in healthy people across ages. Study results and limitations: Per million T cells, TCR beta diversity dropped about linearly as age rose. The lack of PBMC sorting stopped any conclusive naive versus antigen-experienced comparison.

The sample consisted of blood. This chain uses TRBV2 with TRBJ1-5; possibly TRBD1 for D (5 bases). The TCR sequence derives from a woman aged 55-69 years in good health. The CDR3 here is CASSASGTRVGAQHF. CDR3 nucleotides: TGTGCCAGCAGCGCATCCGGGACCCGCGTCGGGGCCCAGCATTTT.